The sequence of this TCR beta chain was determined in a study of PD-1 blockade in classical Hodgkin lymphoma. Regarding this clone: As yet, its antigen is unknown.

Libraries were prepared by immunoSEQ multiplex PCR; TCRdb keeps only in-frame clonotypes and omits some of them. The sample has more than 85,000 clones; approximately 89% are singletons. Study results and limitations: Significantly greater TCR diversity emerged by C4D1 in CD4+ cells but not CD8+ cells. After ASCT, patients who started nivolumab under 1 year later were excluded. Newly diagnosed patients and complete responders had comparable diversity at baseline. Newly diagnosed patients had baseline TCR diversity that was reportedly lower than that of healthy donors.

Specified time point: cycle 4 day 1 (C4D1), after 5 to 7 weeks of nivolumab. Each patient's relapse followed autologous stem cell transplantation, and brentuximab vedotin exposure varied. The source of this sequence is a human donor with classical Hodgkin lymphoma. Sequenced here: peripheral blood mononuclear cells (PBMCs), sampled before the fourth cycle of nivolumab.

The CDR3 nucleotides read TGCGCCAGCAGCCAAGTGCTCCAGGGACCCAGGTACAATGAGCAGTTCTTC. This encodes CASSQVLQGPRYNEQFF. The V call is TRBV4-1, the J call TRBJ2-1; D tentatively fits TRBD1 or TRBD2 (5 bases each). CDR3 length: 17 residues. Between the trimmed V and J ends, which lost 1 base and 4 bases, there was a span of 17 bases. Germline CDR1 reads MGHRA; CDR2 reads YSYEKL.